The text below deals with one T cell receptor beta chain. Its target is not known. The source of the sample is a study of blood T cells in healthy people across ages. Study observations and caveats: Considered underestimates were the diversity estimates obtained from one million T cells.

The authors ran a second PCR of roughly 7 to 11 cycles using a sample-barcoded 5' primer and a J-beta primer mix. No fewer than 3 million CDR3-containing paired-end reads came from each sample. TCRdb reanalysed the 5' RACE reads using MiXCR and keeps one entry per CDR3 protein. The repertoire includes over 1,200,000 distinct CDR3 sequences, around 59% of them detected once, and 6.5% to 8% sits in the top ten. For every donor, a draw yielded ten milliliters of peripheral blood. Sequencing was carried out using blood. This receptor was identified in a man aged 18 to 29 in good health.

The CDR3: CASSLFDSPQETQYF. The CDR3 region has the DNA TGTGCCAGCAGCTTGTTCGACAGCCCCCAAGAGACCCAGTACTTC. The chain combines TRBV5-6 with TRBJ2-5; weak D call: TRBD1 (5 bases). Trimming pared 1 base from V and 1 base from J, leaving 11 bases between. Germline V gene lookup returns CDR1 SGHDT and CDR2 YYEEEE. The CDR3 is made up of 15 amino acids. Looking up the rest from reference TRBV5-6 and TRBJ2-5 gives the full variable domain: DAGVTQSPTHLIKTRGQQVTLRCSPKSGHDTVSWYQQALGQGPQFIFQYYEEEERQRGNFPDRFSGHQFPNYSSELNVNALLLGDSALYLCASSLFDSPQETQYFGPGTRLLVL.